A single sample is the source of the 26 T cell receptor beta chains below, sequenced in a study of CD8+ T cells in alopecia areata. As for treatment: oral pan-JAK inhibitor, 5-10 mg twice daily. Reverse transcribed after extraction, RNA yielded cDNA as the sequencing template. Generated by immunoSEQ multiplex PCR, the TCRdb table keeps only in-frame clones and is missing some. The table lists roughly 210,000 clones, less than 50% of them singletons, with 2.6% in the top ten. Sequenced here: CD4+ T cells sorted from blood, sampled at roughly week 36, from a patient treated with tofacitinib. The receptors come from a human donor with alopecia areata.

This chain connects TRBV5-4 to TRBJ2-3; 16 bases fit TRBD2. The junction had 4 bases not matched to a gene; V was cut back by 4 bases and J by 2 bases. CDR3 length equals 17 residues. Germline-derived CDR1 and CDR2 are SGHNT and YYREEE (reference sequence). The CDR3 DNA reads as TGTGCCAGCAGCCGGGGACTAGCGGGAGGGCCCACAGATACGCAGTATTTT. Translation gives CASSRGLAGGPTDTQYF.

The chain has TRBV5-1 and TRBJ2-3; 9 bases match TRBD1. The germline V gene has CDR1 SGHRS and CDR2 YFSETQ. Trimming took 0 bases from V and 5 from J; bases not matched to a gene: 1. The CDR3 consists of 14 residues. This chain's CDR3 is CASSLETGGDTQYF. The DNA of the CDR3 is TGCGCCAGCAGCTTGGAGACAGGGGGAGATACGCAGTATTTT.

The rearrangement links TRBV6-1 to TRBJ2-6; 12 bases are a match to TRBD2. Germline V CDR1 and CDR2: MNHNS, SASEGT. Trimming removed 3 bases from V and 0 bases from J; junction bases left unmatched: 6. The length of the CDR3 is 19 residues. The CDR3 sequence is CASSELGLAGNSGANVLTF. The CDR3 coding sequence is TGTGCCAGCAGTGAGCTCGGACTAGCGGGAAACTCTGGGGCCAACGTCCTGACTTTC.

The V call is TRBV5-1, the J call TRBJ1-1; maybe TRBD1 (6 bases). The CDR3 extends over 15 amino acids. V lost 5 bases, J lost 1 base, and 15 bases lay in between. Germline CDR1 SGHRS, CDR2 YFSETQ. The CDR3 region is CASSRQGSPNTEAFF. DNA for the CDR3: TGCGCCAGCAGTCGTCAGGGGAGCCCGAACACTGAAGCTTTCTTT.

J is TRBJ1-1 and V is TRBV30; D not certain. V lost 5 bases, J lost 1 base, and 14 bases lay in between. Germline lookup yields CDR1 GTSNPN and CDR2 SVGIG (reference sequence). This CDR3 comprises 14 residues. CDR3 nucleotide sequence: TGTGCCTGGGGCCATGGACGGAAGAACACTGAAGCTTTCTTT. Its translation: CAWGHGRKNTEAFF.

The CDR3 sequence is CASSAPQGLYNEQFF. CDR3 in DNA: TGTGCCAGCAGCGCCCCTCAGGGCCTGTACAATGAGCAGTTCTTC. The chain has TRBV9 and TRBJ2-1; possibly TRBD1 for D (5 bases). Germline V lookup: CDR1 SGDLS, CDR2 YYNGEE. V was shortened by 3 bases and J by 4 bases, with 14 bases between the two germline ends. The CDR3 is made up of 15 amino acids.

This clone was detected once. The chain uses TRBV29-1 and TRBJ2-7, with TRBD2 matching over 9 bases. The CDR3 runs to 14 residues. Unmatched junction bases numbered 7, after V lost 4 bases and J lost 3 bases. In germline, CDR1 is SQVTM, CDR2 ANQGSEA. The DNA of the CDR3 is TGCAGCGTTGTTAGGCGGGAGGGCCACTACGAGCAGTACTTC. Translation: CSVVRREGHYEQYF.

The rearrangement joins TRBV7-9 to TRBJ2-7; TRBD1 or TRBD2 may be the D gene (5 bases each). The CDR3 covers 16 residues. V lost 5 bases to trimming and J lost 2 bases, with 19 bases between them. Germline V gene lookup returns CDR1 SEHNR and CDR2 FQNEAQ (reference sequence). The CDR3 bases are TGTGCCAGCAGCGGGGATGGGGACCGTCGTACCTACGAGCAGTACTTC. It is translated as CASSGDGDRRTYEQYF.

V and J are TRBV29-1 and TRBJ2-5, with 14 bases aligning to TRBD2. CDR3 length: 14 residues. The germline V gene has CDR1 SQVTM and CDR2 ANQGSEA. J gave up 5 bases and V 7 bases, and 6 bases lay outside the gene matches. The CDR3 nucleotides are TGCAGCGCAGGGACTAGCGGGAGTTGGGAGACCCAGTACTTC. Encoded protein: CSAGTSGSWETQYF.

This chain uses TRBV9 with TRBJ2-1; no reliable D call. CDR3 size: 15 residues. V shed 0 bases and J shed 2 bases, with 9 bases lying between them. Per germline, CDR1 SGDLS and CDR2 YYNGEE. For the CDR3, the DNA is TGTGCCAGCAGCGTAGGGGCGGCCACCTACAATGAGCAGTTCTTC. It yields the protein CASSVGAATYNEQFF.

The J gene is TRBJ2-7, the V gene TRBV6-5; D ambiguous. The CDR3 sequence is 14 residues long. CDR1 MNHEY and CDR2 SVGAGI come from the germline V gene. The V and J ends lost 2 bases and 2 bases respectively, with 10 bases between them. CDR3 protein: CASSYESGPYEQYF. CDR3 in DNA: TGTGCCAGCAGTTACGAGTCAGGTCCCTACGAGCAGTACTTC.

The CDR3 DNA reads as TGCAGCGTCAAGAGACAGGTCCTCCGTGAGCAGTTCTTC. Encoded protein: CSVKRQVLREQFF. V is TRBV29-1 and J is TRBJ2-1; a weak D match, TRBD1 (6 bases). The germline V and J ends were trimmed by 6 bases and 9 bases, with 18 bases remaining between them. Germline V lookup: CDR1 SQVTM, CDR2 ANQGSEA. CDR3 length equals 13 residues.

The chain links TRBV5-4 to TRBJ2-5; no definite D call. The CDR3 covers 13 residues. Germline CDR1 is SGHNT and CDR2 is YYREEE (reference sequence). V gave up 3 bases and J gave up 10 bases, with 16 bases separating them. CDR3 protein: CASSSWTVNFQYF. The CDR3 DNA reads TGTGCCAGCAGCTCTTGGACGGTGAACTTCCAGTACTTC.

The V call is TRBV5-4, the J call TRBJ1-1, with 7 bases that match TRBD1. The germline V gene encodes CDR1 SGHNT and CDR2 YYREEE (reference sequence). With 3 bases clipped from V and 3 bases from J, the junction kept 2 bases outside the gene matches. This CDR3 is built from 13 residues. CDR3 bases: TGTGCCAGCAGCTCGGGACAGCACACTGAAGCTTTCTTT. This translates into CASSSGQHTEAFF.

The chain combines TRBV5-1 with TRBJ1-2; no clear D. The V gene lost 4 bases and the J gene lost 3 bases, with 16 bases spanning the gap. CDR1 and CDR2 (germline): SGHRS, YFSETQ. This CDR3 is 15 amino acids long. The CDR3 protein is CASSPLAMRDYGYTF. CDR3 in DNA: TGCGCCAGCAGCCCCCTGGCCATGAGAGACTATGGCTACACCTTC.

This chain connects TRBV7-9 to TRBJ2-1, with 7 nucleotides matching TRBD2. J gave up 5 bases and V 4 bases, and 2 bases lay outside the gene matches. The CDR3 has 13 amino acids. Per germline, CDR1 SEHNR and CDR2 FQNEAQ (reference sequence). Here the CDR3 reads CASSSSGNNEQFF. Here the CDR3 DNA reads TGTGCCAGCAGCTCGAGCGGGAACAATGAGCAGTTCTTC.

This clone occurred a few times. The V call is TRBV5-1, the J call TRBJ2-3, with D possibly TRBD1 on 7 matching bases. V was cut by 2 bases and J by 1 base, with 11 bases left in between. The CDR3 spans 15 residues. The germline gives CDR1 SGHRS, CDR2 YFSETQ. DNA for the CDR3: TGCGCCAGCAGCTTCCGCGGGACAGGCACAGATACGCAGTATTTT. It specifies CASSFRGTGTDTQYF.

This clone was seen a single time. The chain joins TRBV27 to TRBJ1-5; D ambiguous. V was clipped by 10 bases and J by 11 bases, with 18 bases between them. Germline loops: CDR1 MNHEY, CDR2 SMNVEV (reference sequence). The CDR3 extends over 12 amino acids. CDR3: CATRSPLEAQHF. For the CDR3, the DNA is TGTGCCACTCGCTCTCCACTGGAGGCCCAGCATTTT.

The chain combines TRBV29-1 with TRBJ2-5; D unresolved. CDR3 length: 13 residues. Germline CDR1 reads SQVTM; CDR2 reads ANQGSEA. V was pared by 7 bases and J by 2 bases, with 14 bases between. CDR3 bases: TGCAGCGCCCAACCGTCTAGTCAAGAGACCCAGTACTTC. Translation gives CSAQPSSQETQYF.

The chain links TRBV2 to TRBJ2-3; D gene unclear. The CDR3 covers 13 residues. Deletions cut 4 bases from V and 6 bases from J, with 11 bases between. Germline V gene lookup returns CDR1 SNHLY and CDR2 FYNNEI. As DNA, the CDR3 is TGTGCCAGCAGTGGGGATCGGCCCGATACGCAGTATTTT. This encodes CASSGDRPDTQYF. Full variable domain (outside the CDR3, taken from reference TRBV2 and TRBJ2-3): EPEVTQTPSHQVTQMGQEVILRCVPISNHLYFYWYRQILGQKVEFLVSFYNNEISEKSEIFDDQFSVERPDGSNFTLKIRSTKLEDSAMYFCASSGDRPDTQYFGPGTRLTVL.

This clone appeared a few times. The gene calls are TRBV5-1 and TRBJ2-7; unclear D gene. V lost 4 bases and J 6 bases, leaving 17 bases between the germline ends. CDR3 length: 14 residues. Germline V lookup: CDR1 SGHRS, CDR2 YFSETQ. CDR3 DNA: TGCGCCAGCAGCCTACGTACACACGGCGGCGAGCAGTACTTC. Protein: CASSLRTHGGEQYF.

The chain couples TRBV6-5 to TRBJ2-5; D is unresolved. This CDR3 is 16 amino acids long. Per germline, CDR1 MNHEY and CDR2 SVGAGI. V dropped 0 bases and J dropped 1 base, with 12 bases sitting between them. CDR3 loop: CASSYSIGRTQETQYF. CDR3 nucleotides: TGTGCCAGCAGTTACTCGATCGGCAGAACCCAAGAGACCCAGTACTTC.

The chain couples TRBV7-2 to TRBJ1-1, with D tentatively TRBD1 (5 bases). CDR3 size: 13 residues. Trimming removed 5 bases at V and 1 base at J, with 8 bases between. Germline loops: CDR1 SGHTA, CDR2 FQGNSA. For the CDR3, the DNA is TGTGCCAGCAGCACGAGGGGGAACACTGAAGCTTTCTTT. Amino acids: CASSTRGNTEAFF. Drawing the rest from reference TRBV7-2 and TRBJ1-1, the complete variable domain is GAGVSQSPSNKVTEKGKDVELRCDPISGHTALYWYRQSLGQGLEFLIYFQGNSAPDKSGLPSDRFSAERTGGSVSTLTIQRTQQEDSAVYLCASSTRGNTEAFFGQGTRLTVV.

The rearrangement links TRBV30 to TRBJ1-2; D gene unclear. The V gene lost 2 bases and the J gene lost 7 bases, with 14 bases spanning the gap. From germline, CDR1 is GTSNPN and CDR2 SVGIG (reference sequence). This CDR3 contains 13 residues. In DNA, the CDR3 is TGTGCCTGGAGTAGCAGTACGAGTGGTGGCTACACCTTC. Translating it yields CAWSSSTSGGYTF.

The chain's CDR3 is CASSTGPGVAYEQYF. The DNA for the CDR3 is TGTGCCAGTAGTACGGGTCCGGGAGTGGCCTACGAGCAGTACTTC. The genes are TRBV19 and TRBJ2-7; D perhaps matches TRBD2 (6 bases). The germline gives CDR1 LNHDA, CDR2 SQIVND (reference sequence). V lost 4 bases, J lost 2 bases, and 15 bases lay in between. The CDR3 runs to 15 residues.

The chain couples TRBV15 to TRBJ2-7; maybe TRBD2 (6 bases). With 1 base removed from V and 3 bases from J, the gap between germline ends came to 13 bases. This CDR3 is built from 15 residues. Germline loops: CDR1 LNHNV, CDR2 YYDKDF (reference sequence). The CDR3 loop is CATSRAAGGRYEQYF. For the CDR3, the DNA is TGTGCCACCAGCAGAGCAGCGGGTGGGCGCTACGAGCAGTACTTC.